The next 10 T cell receptor beta chains were all read from a single sample in a study of response to subunit inactivated influenza vaccine. TCRdb redid the calling of the RT-PCR reads with MiXCR, one entry per CDR3 protein. The sample yields about 700,000 distinct CDR3 sequences, 15% to 19% seen once. This material consisted of PBMCs from blood, taken about 12 days after vaccination. All receptors derive from a man aged 50 to 59 who received an inactivated influenza vaccine.

This clonotype was observed a handful of times. The chain joins TRBV2 to TRBJ1-6, with TRBD1 matching over 7 bases. The V gene end was trimmed by 6 bases and the J gene end by 8 bases; junction bases not matched to a gene: 10. CDR1 is SNHLY, CDR2 FYNNEI, per germline. There are 15 residues in the CDR3. In nucleotides, the CDR3 is TGTGCCAGCAGCCGACAGGGCAGATTGGATTCACCCCTCCACTTT. Encoded protein: CASSRQGRLDSPLHF.

This sequence joins TRBV18 and TRBJ2-5; perhaps TRBD2 as D (5 bases). Trimming removed 4 bases at V and 5 bases at J, with 11 bases between. The CDR3 contains 13 residues. The germline V gene encodes CDR1 KGHSH and CDR2 LQKENI. The CDR3 nucleotides are TGTGCCAGCTCACGGGAGAACACGGAGACCCAGTACTTC. Protein: CASSRENTETQYF.

This clonotype occurred many times. The rearrangement joins TRBV15 to TRBJ2-5, with D unresolved. Between the trimmed V and J ends, which lost 0 bases and 4 bases, there was a span of 3 bases. Germline values: CDR1 LNHNV, CDR2 YYDKDF (reference sequence). The CDR3 sequence is 12 residues long. The chain's CDR3 is CATSRELETQYF. In DNA form, the CDR3 reads TGTGCCACCAGCAGAGAATTAGAGACCCAGTACTTC.

This clonotype was observed a few times. The chain couples TRBV12-3 or TRBV12-4 to TRBJ1-1; weak D call: TRBD1 (5 bases). The CDR3 is made up of 12 amino acids. V was trimmed by 7 bases and J by 5 bases, leaving 11 bases between them. The DNA for the CDR3 is TGTGCCAGCATGGGGGGTTGGACTGAAGCTTTCTTT. Amino acids: CASMGGWTEAFF.

The V gene is TRBV7-9, the J gene TRBJ2-1; 7 nucleotides agree with TRBD2. Trimming at V came to 8 bases and at J to 0 bases, leaving 7 bases not matched to a gene. The CDR3 totals 15 residues. Looked up from germline, CDR1 is SEHNR and CDR2 is FQNEAQ (reference sequence). CDR3: CASVGGTSSYNEQFF. The CDR3 nucleotides read TGTGCCAGCGTGGGGGGGACGAGCTCCTACAATGAGCAGTTCTTC.

This clonotype was seen only once. The chain employs TRBV5-1 and TRBJ2-2; TRBD1 matches 10 bases. The V segment lost 3 bases and the J segment 7 bases; nucleotides outside the gene matches: 6. CDR1 and CDR2 from the germline V gene are SGHRS and YFSETQ. The CDR3 is 15 residues long. The CDR3 bases are TGCGCCAGCAGCTCCCGACAGGGGGCGGGCGGGGAGCTGTTTTTT. Translation gives CASSSRQGAGGELFF.

This clonotype appeared many times. This chain joins TRBV4-3 and TRBJ1-1; no reliable D call. From germline, CDR1 is LGHNA and CDR2 YSLEER. CDR3 length: 13 residues. Trimming shortened V by 2 bases and J by 4 bases, and 8 bases separated the two germline ends. This CDR3 reads CASSQSETTEAFF. The CDR3 DNA follows: TGCGCCAGCAGCCAATCCGAGACCACTGAAGCTTTCTTT.

The rearrangement links TRBV2 to TRBJ2-1; D gene ambiguous. The CDR3 contains 11 residues. V lost 5 bases to trimming and J lost 10 bases, with 9 bases between them. Germline loops: CDR1 SNHLY, CDR2 FYNNEI. CDR3 coding DNA: TGTGCCAGCAGTAACCTGGTAGAGCAGTTCTTC. It yields the protein CASSNLVEQFF.

This clonotype appeared many times. The chain links TRBV13 to TRBJ2-3; D might be TRBD2 (5 bases). V lost 1 base, J lost 1 base, and 9 bases lay in between. CDR3 size: 15 residues. Germline V gives CDR1 PRHDT, CDR2 FYEKMQ (reference sequence). The CDR3 spells CASSLAGRGTDTQYF. CDR3 DNA: TGTGCCAGCAGCTTAGCGGGGAGAGGCACAGATACGCAGTATTTT. Looking up the rest from reference TRBV13 and TRBJ2-3 gives the full variable domain: AAGVIQSPRHLIKEKRETATLKCYPIPRHDTVYWYQQGPGQDPQFLISFYEKMQSDKGSIPDRFSAQQFSDYHSELNMSSLELGDSALYFCASSLAGRGTDTQYFGPGTRLTVL.

This chain uses TRBV27 with TRBJ2-7; D gene unclear. Trimming took 10 bases from V and 5 from J, leaving 18 bases between them. This CDR3 has 13 amino acids. The germline gives CDR1 MNHEY, CDR2 SMNVEV (reference sequence). The CDR3 sequence: CATKRTRSDEQYF. CDR3 sequence (DNA): TGTGCCACGAAGAGAACCAGGAGTGACGAGCAGTACTTC.